Shown below are 8 T cell receptor beta chains from a single sample sequenced in a study of T cell repertoires in cytomegalovirus infection. These TCRs' antigens remain unknown. TCRdb reprocessed the reads via MiXCR and lists one record per CDR3 protein. The sample holds 700,000 to 850,000 distinct CDR3 sequences; about 30% are singletons and the top ten take under 15%. Sequencing used cultured CD8+ T cells from PBMCs, obtained from culture after CMV antigen stimulation. These receptors were collected from a human donor in good health (CMV status not recorded). Some clones in this sample may be carry-over from other donors' samples.

This clonotype occurred a few times. The rearrangement joins TRBV6-6 to TRBJ1-2; a possible D gene is TRBD1 (5 bases). CDR1 is MNHNY and CDR2 is SVGAGI in the germline V gene (reference sequence). Trimming left V 2 bases short and J 1 base short, with 11 bases between. The CDR3 is 15 residues long. The CDR3 sequence: CASSYVAGDNYGYTF. For the CDR3, the DNA is TGTGCCAGCAGTTACGTAGCGGGGGATAACTATGGCTACACCTTC.

V is TRBV15 and J is TRBJ1-2; no firm D call. The CDR3 consists of 15 residues. Per the germline V gene, CDR1 is LNHNV and CDR2 is YYDKDF (reference sequence). V was cut by 5 bases and J by 3 bases, with 16 bases left in between. CDR3 nucleotides: TGTGCCACCAGCCCCAGGTCCGCCGGAGACTATGGCTACACCTTC. It encodes CATSPRSAGDYGYTF.

This clonotype has just a few counts. The genes are TRBV7-9 and TRBJ2-5, with 7 bases matching TRBD1. This CDR3 comprises 15 residues. With V trimmed by 5 bases and J by 2 bases, 8 bases remained unmatched. In germline, CDR1 is SEHNR, CDR2 FQNEAQ (reference sequence). CDR3 protein: CASSKTGARQETQYF. The DNA for the CDR3 is TGTGCCAGCAGCAAAACAGGGGCCCGGCAAGAGACCCAGTACTTC. Combining the CDR3 with reference TRBV7-9 and TRBJ2-5 gives the whole variable domain DTGVSQNPRHKITKRGQNVTFRCDPISEHNRLYWYRQTLGQGPEFLTYFQNEAQLEKSRLLSDRFSAERPKGSFSTLEIQRTEQGDSAMYLCASSKTGARQETQYFGPGTRLLVL.

This clonotype was recorded many times. The chain has TRBV7-8 and TRBJ2-5, with D unclear. V was clipped by 4 bases and J by 4 bases, with 13 bases between them. The CDR3 runs to 14 residues. Germline CDR1 reads SGHVS; CDR2 reads FQNEAQ. DNA for the CDR3: TGTGCCAGCAGCTCTCGGGCCCGAGTAGAGACCCAGTACTTC. It codes for CASSSRARVETQYF.

This clonotype has just a few counts. V is TRBV6-2 or TRBV6-3 and J is TRBJ1-5; D gene ambiguous. The length of the CDR3 is 12 residues. The V end lost 5 bases, the J end lost 5 bases, and 7 bases lay between the germline ends. Germline V gene data show CDR1 as MNHEY and CDR2 as SVGEGT. CDR3 region: CASSHTDQPQHF. As DNA, the CDR3 is TGTGCCAGCAGTCACACAGATCAGCCCCAGCATTTT.

The chain combines TRBV7-6 with TRBJ2-7, with TRBD1 matching 12 bases. This CDR3 spans 16 amino acids. V dropped 1 base and J dropped 6; count of bases not matched to a gene: 7. Per the germline V gene, CDR1 is SGHVS and CDR2 is FNYEAQ. DNA for the CDR3: TGTGCCAGCAGCTTAGGCTATGGGGACAGGGGGCGCGAGCAGTACTTC. Translated: CASSLGYGDRGREQYF.

The V and J genes are TRBV12-3 or TRBV12-4 and TRBJ1-5, with TRBD1 identical over 9 bases. This CDR3 is built from 14 residues. V lost 6 bases and J lost 11; bases outside the gene matches: 11. This CDR3 is CASSPTGGEVAQHF. In DNA form, the CDR3 reads TGTGCCAGCAGCCCTACAGGGGGCGAGGTGGCCCAGCATTTT.

This clonotype was seen more than once but under ten times. This chain joins TRBV7-6 and TRBJ2-7; D unresolved. Germline assignment: CDR1 SGHVS and CDR2 FNYEAQ. This CDR3 has 13 residues. V dropped 1 base and J dropped 2 bases, with 6 bases sitting between them. The chain's CDR3 is CASSLEVPYEQYF. CDR3 DNA: TGTGCCAGCAGCTTAGAAGTCCCCTACGAGCAGTACTTC.